This TCR beta chain comes out of a study of beta chain features in type 1 diabetes. Overall study: Cell yields, gender and age were comparable in patients and healthy donors. All samples together contributed 90 million to 130 million sorted cells for examination. General study findings and limits: VDJ junctions from patients with type 1 diabetes contained fewer insertions and more deletions. Compared with healthy donors, patients appeared to share more similar naive, central memory and regulatory TCRB repertoires.

This CDR3 region has 17 residues. Germline CDR1 is LGHNA and CDR2 is YSLEER. Germline trimming cut 2 bases from V and 4 bases from J; bases unmatched to any gene: 13. This clone was seen only a few times. Antigen: not known. Investigators reverse transcribed all isolated RNA, so they sequenced expressed TCRB transcripts. Repertoires were generated with immunoSEQ multiplex PCR, while TCRdb's copy carries only in-frame clones and drops some. This sample has about 140,000 clones, with 6% to 7.5% found just once. The chain links TRBV4-3 to TRBJ1-2; 7 bases are a match to TRBD1. Sequencing was carried out using central memory CD4+ T cells from blood. The origin of this receptor is a woman between 25 and 40 years old in good health. The CDR3 protein is CASSQFGRTGATYGYTF. Here the CDR3 DNA reads TGCGCCAGCAGCCAATTCGGTCGAACAGGGGCCACCTATGGCTACACCTTC.